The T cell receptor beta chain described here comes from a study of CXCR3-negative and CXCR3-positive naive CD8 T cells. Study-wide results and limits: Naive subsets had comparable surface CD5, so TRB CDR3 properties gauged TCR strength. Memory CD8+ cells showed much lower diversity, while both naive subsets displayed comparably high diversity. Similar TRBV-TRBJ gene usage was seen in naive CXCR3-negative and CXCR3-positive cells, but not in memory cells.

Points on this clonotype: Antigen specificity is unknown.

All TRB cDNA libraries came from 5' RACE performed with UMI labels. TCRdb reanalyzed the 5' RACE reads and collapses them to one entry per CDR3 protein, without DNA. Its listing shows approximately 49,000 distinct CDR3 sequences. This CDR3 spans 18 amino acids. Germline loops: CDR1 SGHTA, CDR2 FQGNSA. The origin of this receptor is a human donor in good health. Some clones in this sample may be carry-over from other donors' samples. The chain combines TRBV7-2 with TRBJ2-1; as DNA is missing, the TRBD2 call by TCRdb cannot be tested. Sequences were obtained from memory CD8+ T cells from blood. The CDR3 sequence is CASSLYGTINSKWDEQFF.